Detailed here is one T cell receptor (beta chain). Sequenced by immunoSEQ multiplex PCR; TCRdb stores in-frame clones only, minus some. The sample shows approximately 300,000 clones, approximately 90% of them seen only once. The Seattle patients, enrolled during active infection, were followed longitudinally. CDR1 and CDR2 from the germline V gene are SGHRS and YFSETQ. This CDR3 has 16 amino acids. The V segment lost 7 bases and the J segment 3 bases; nucleotides outside the gene matches: 16. This record belongs to a study of blood T cell repertoires in COVID-19. Sequencing input: peripheral blood. The clonotype comes from a young woman with COVID-19, enrolled during active disease. The rearrangement uses TRBV5-1 and TRBJ2-7; 7 positions match TRBD2. This chain's CDR3 is CASRGGEGAGGYEQYF. CDR3 bases: TGCGCCAGCCGCGGGGGTGAAGGGGCTGGTGGCTACGAGCAGTACTTC. The full variable domain, completed using reference TRBV5-1 and TRBJ2-7, is KAGVTQTPRYLIKTRGQQVTLSCSPISGHRSVSWYQQTPGQGLQFLFEYFSETQRNKGNFPGRFSGRQFSNSRSEMNVSTLELGDSALYLCASRGGEGAGGYEQYFGPGTRLTVT.